There are a few counts of the clone carrying this T cell receptor beta chain. The CDR3 contains 15 residues. Per the germline V gene, CDR1 is MRHNA and CDR2 is SNTAGT. Trimming took 2 bases from V and 2 from J, leaving 10 bases between them. This specimen belongs to a study of blood T cell repertoires in COVID-19. Whole-study context: Acute-phase and convalescent COVID-19 samples originated in the United States, Italy and Spain. Sources were T cells, B-cell-depleted T cells, or PBMCs; the material itself was cDNA or gDNA.

Authors' processing steps: Estimated nucleated cell counts came from reference gene primer amplification. TCRdb's copy holds only in-frame clones and misses some; the assay was immunoSEQ multiplex PCR. V, J and clone size derive from that table, while D and trimming were established from the DNA sequence. The sample lists around 28,000 clones, about 85% occurring once. Material: peripheral blood. This rearrangement joins TRBV6-4 to TRBJ1-5; D is uncertain. The receptor was isolated from a human donor in a cohort sampled during active COVID-19. CDR3 DNA: TGTGCCAGCAGTGACGACGGGGAAGGCAATCAGCCCCAGCATTTT. This sequence encodes CASSDDGEGNQPQHF.